Below, 27 T cell receptor beta chains from the same sample are listed, as sequenced in a study of cytomegalovirus exposure and HLA in healthy donors. TCRdb's copy holds only in-frame clones and misses some; the assay was immunoSEQ multiplex PCR. The sample holds approximately 70,000 clones; over 90% are singletons and the top ten take 0.9% to 1.2%. Material: PBMCs. All receptors come from a woman younger than 30 in good health and CMV-seronegative.

The J gene is TRBJ1-2, the V gene TRBV28; 8 bases align to TRBD1. The CDR3 contains 15 residues. Germline V gives CDR1 MDHEN, CDR2 SYDVKM. J lost 8 bases, V lost 8 bases, and 16 bases had no gene match. CDR3 residues: CASLTQGQGRYGYTF. As DNA, the CDR3 is TGTGCCAGCCTCACCCAAGGACAGGGACGTTACGGCTACACCTTC.

To note about this clone: Distinct nucleotide sequences in the sample also encode this CDR3. This CDR3 reads CASSLGSGTDTQYF. The CDR3 DNA is TGTGCCAGCAGCTTGGGGAGCGGCACAGATACGCAGTATTTT. The chain carries TRBV5-4 and TRBJ2-3; no firm D call. Germline values: CDR1 SGHNT, CDR2 YYREEE (reference sequence). Trimming left V 0 bases short and J 1 base short, with 6 bases between. The CDR3 is made up of 14 amino acids.

The chain combines TRBV18 with TRBJ1-6; weak D call: TRBD1 (6 bases). Between the trimmed V and J ends, which lost 2 bases and 7 bases, there was a span of 9 bases. This CDR3 has 14 amino acids. CDR1 KGHSH and CDR2 LQKENI come from the germline V gene. The CDR3 is CASSPEGTNSPLHF. DNA of the CDR3: TGTGCCAGCTCACCAGAAGGGACAAATTCACCCCTCCACTTT.

DNA of the CDR3: TGCAGTGCTAGAGTAGGGGATGGCTACACCTTC. Its protein product is CSARVGDGYTF. The rearrangement links TRBV20-1 to TRBJ1-2, with a possible D match to TRBD1 (5 bases). CDR3 length: 11 residues. The germline gives CDR1 DFQATT, CDR2 SNEGSKA (reference sequence). V was shortened by 1 base and J by 6 bases, with 6 bases between the two germline ends.

The rearrangement joins TRBV28 to TRBJ1-2; 7 bases align to TRBD1. Trimming removed 5 bases from V and 3 bases from J; junction bases left unmatched: 9. The CDR3 length is 15 residues. From germline, CDR1 is MDHEN and CDR2 SYDVKM. The CDR3 DNA sequence: TGTGCCAGCAGTCTGGACAGGAACCTTTACTATGGCTACACCTTC. This gives the protein CASSLDRNLYYGYTF.

DNA of the CDR3: TGTGCCAGCAGCTTAGTCCAGGGCCTCGAAGCTTTCTTT. Protein product: CASSLVQGLEAFF. The chain combines TRBV7-2 with TRBJ1-1; D might be TRBD1 (5 bases). Germline V CDR1 and CDR2: SGHTA, FQGNSA. Between the trimmed V and J ends, which lost 1 base and 8 bases, there was a span of 11 bases. CDR3 size: 13 residues.

The genes are TRBV25-1 and TRBJ2-1; D possibly corresponds to TRBD1 (6 bases). V gave up 3 bases and J gave up 5 bases, with 8 bases separating them. Germline loops: CDR1 MGHDK, CDR2 SYGVNS. This CDR3 region has 13 residues. The CDR3 DNA sequence: TGTGCCAGCAGTGACGGACAGCACAATGAGCAGTTCTTC. Translation gives CASSDGQHNEQFF.

CDR3 residues: CASSGLGTSGNYEQYF. The CDR3 DNA reads as TGTGCCAGCAGTGGCTTGGGGACTAGCGGGAACTACGAGCAGTACTTC. This chain links TRBV7-9 with TRBJ2-7, with 13 bases fitting TRBD2. This CDR3 is built from 16 residues. V gave up 6 bases and J gave up 3 bases; unmatched junction bases: 8. In germline, CDR1 is SEHNR, CDR2 FQNEAQ (reference sequence). Full variable domain (remainder filled in from reference TRBV7-9 and TRBJ2-7): DTGVSQNPRHKITKRGQNVTFRCDPISEHNRLYWYRQTLGQGPEFLTYFQNEAQLEKSRLLSDRFSAERPKGSFSTLEIQRTEQGDSAMYLCASSGLGTSGNYEQYFGPGTRLTVT.

The chain employs TRBV27 and TRBJ2-1, with D possibly matching TRBD2 (6 bases). Germline CDR1 reads MNHEY; CDR2 reads SMNVEV (reference sequence). V was trimmed by 7 bases and J by 8 bases, leaving 12 bases between them. The CDR3 consists of 12 residues. The CDR3: CASIGSVDEQFF. The DNA of the CDR3 is TGTGCCAGCATCGGGAGCGTAGATGAGCAGTTCTTC.

The gene calls are TRBV7-3 and TRBJ2-5, with D possibly matching TRBD2 (5 bases). The CDR3 is 13 amino acids. CDR1 and CDR2 from the germline V gene are SGHTA and FQGTGA. The V end lost 2 bases, the J end lost 5 bases, and 9 bases lay between the germline ends. CDR3 residues: CASSLGGSETQYF. The CDR3 DNA reads TGTGCCAGCAGCTTAGGTGGGAGTGAGACCCAGTACTTC.

The table lists this clone with a count of one. V usage is TRBV2 and J usage is TRBJ2-5; D is possibly TRBD1 (5 bases). TRBJ2-7 matches the DNA end more closely, so the J call is doubtful. There are 13 residues in the CDR3. Germline V lookup: CDR1 SNHLY, CDR2 FYNNEI. CDR3 sequence reads: CASSGPDTYEQYF. The DNA for the CDR3 is TGTGCCAGCAGTGGCCCGGACACCTACGAGCAGTACTTC.

The rearrangement links TRBV14 to TRBJ1-1; no clear D. Trimming left V 2 bases short and J 5 bases short, with 9 bases between. Germline loops: CDR1 SGHDN, CDR2 FVKESK. This CDR3 is built from 13 residues. As DNA, the CDR3 is TGTGCCAGCAGCCAATGGGGAGATACTGAAGCTTTCTTT. Its protein is CASSQWGDTEAFF.

The rearrangement joins TRBV7-6 to TRBJ2-7; weak D call: TRBD2 (6 bases). The CDR3 sequence is 15 residues long. The V end lost 0 bases, the J end lost 0 bases, and 9 bases lay between the germline ends. The germline gives CDR1 SGHVS, CDR2 FNYEAQ. This CDR3 is CASSLAEGRSYEQYF. Here the CDR3 DNA reads TGTGCCAGCAGCTTAGCGGAGGGGCGCTCCTACGAGCAGTACTTC.

The chain uses TRBV5-6 and TRBJ2-3; possibly TRBD2 for D (5 bases). Trimming left V 4 bases short and J 3 bases short, with 12 bases between. CDR3 size: 14 residues. Germline V gene lookup returns CDR1 SGHDT and CDR2 YYEEEE. CDR3 DNA sequence: TGTGCCAGCAGCGAGGGTGTTAGGACAGATACGCAGTATTTT. As protein: CASSEGVRTDTQYF.

The chain employs TRBV6-1 and TRBJ2-2; 8 nucleotides line up with TRBD2. Germline loops: CDR1 MNHNS, CDR2 SASEGT. V lost 2 bases to trimming and J lost 7 bases; unmatched junction nucleotides: 6. CDR3 length: 15 residues. DNA for the CDR3: TGTGCCAGCAGTGAATCCCGGGAGGGGCACGGGGAGCTGTTTTTT. Translated: CASSESREGHGELFF.

This chain connects TRBV18 to TRBJ1-1; 7 bases map to TRBD1. Looked up from germline, CDR1 is KGHSH and CDR2 is LQKENI. The CDR3 totals 16 residues. With V trimmed by 3 bases and J by 0 bases, 7 bases remained unmatched. The CDR3 here is CASSPEGQLMNTEAFF. Written as DNA, the CDR3 is TGTGCCAGCTCACCCGAGGGACAGTTGATGAACACTGAAGCTTTCTTT.

This chain uses TRBV4-2 with TRBJ2-1; 9 bases are shared with TRBD2. V was pared by 0 bases and J by 7 bases, with 7 bases of the junction left unmatched. CDR3 length: 16 amino acids. In germline, CDR1 is LGHNA, CDR2 YNFKEQ. The CDR3 region is CASSQESLAGSNEQFF. CDR3 bases: TGTGCCAGCAGCCAAGAAAGCCTAGCGGGGTCGAATGAGCAGTTCTTC.

The V and J genes are TRBV27 and TRBJ2-2, with D uncertain. This CDR3 spans 12 amino acids. Germline V gene sequence: CDR1 MNHEY, CDR2 SMNVEV (reference sequence). V lost 2 bases and J 7 bases, leaving 5 bases between the germline ends. DNA for the CDR3: TGTGCCAGCAGTTTAGTCGGCGGGGAGCTGTTTTTT. Translated: CASSLVGGELFF.

V usage is TRBV7-6 and J usage is TRBJ2-3, with 7 bases fitting TRBD1. Germline V gene sequence: CDR1 SGHVS, CDR2 FNYEAQ. The CDR3 runs to 15 residues. J lost 2 bases, V lost 1 base, and 3 bases had no gene match. The CDR3 DNA reads as TGTGCCAGCAGCTTAGGGGACAGATTCACAGATACGCAGTATTTT. Translated: CASSLGDRFTDTQYF.

The sample holds one count of this clone. V usage is TRBV10-3 and J usage is TRBJ2-3, with a possible D match to TRBD2 (5 bases). From germline, CDR1 is ENHRY and CDR2 SYGVKD. V lost 4 bases to trimming and J lost 3 bases, with 8 bases between them. The CDR3 contains 13 residues. CDR3 in amino acids: CAISVGETDTQYF. The CDR3 coding sequence is TGTGCCATCAGTGTCGGGGAAACAGATACGCAGTATTTT.

The V gene is TRBV15, the J gene TRBJ2-7; TRBD2 matches at 7 bases. V lost 7 bases to trimming and J lost 2 bases; unmatched junction nucleotides: 11. Germline lookup yields CDR1 LNHNV and CDR2 YYDKDF (reference sequence). The CDR3 runs 15 residues. The CDR3 region has the DNA TGTGCCACCACCCTCGGTAAGAGCGGGACCTACGAGCAGTACTTC. Translation: CATTLGKSGTYEQYF.

The chain has TRBV30 and TRBJ2-3, with 11 bases lining up with TRBD2. This CDR3 is built from 17 residues. V was pared by 2 bases and J by 2 bases, with 9 bases of the junction left unmatched. CDR1 and CDR2 (germline): GTSNPN, SVGIG (reference sequence). CDR3 sequence reads: CAWSPARLAGLTDTQYF. Written as DNA, the CDR3 is TGTGCCTGGAGTCCGGCGCGACTAGCGGGGCTCACAGATACGCAGTATTTT.

The chain has TRBV5-6 and TRBJ2-7, with D possibly matching TRBD1 (6 bases). Germline CDR1 is SGHDT and CDR2 is YYEEEE. This CDR3 has 14 amino acids. Trimming took off 0 bases at V and 0 bases at J, with 7 bases between the two ends. For the CDR3, the DNA is TGTGCCAGCAGCTTGGGGACAGTCTCCTACGAGCAGTACTTC. The encoded protein is CASSLGTVSYEQYF. Full variable domain (outside the CDR3, taken from reference TRBV5-6 and TRBJ2-7): DAGVTQSPTHLIKTRGQQVTLRCSPKSGHDTVSWYQQALGQGPQFIFQYYEEEERQRGNFPDRFSGHQFPNYSSELNVNALLLGDSALYLCASSLGTVSYEQYFGPGTRLTVT.

The chain employs TRBV7-9 and TRBJ1-4, with 8 nucleotides matching TRBD1. Germline CDR1 is SEHNR and CDR2 is FQNEAQ (reference sequence). The CDR3 has 14 amino acids. Germline trimming cut 4 bases from V and 8 bases from J; bases unmatched to any gene: 6. CDR3 nucleotides: TGTGCCAGCAGCTCGGACAGGGAGAGAGAAAAACTGTTTTTT. Translating it yields CASSSDREREKLFF.

This clone was recorded only once. This rearrangement joins TRBV4-3 to TRBJ2-3; TRBD2 might be the D (7 bases). The CDR3 runs 15 residues. V gave up 0 bases and J gave up 3 bases, with 10 bases separating them. Germline V gives CDR1 LGHNA, CDR2 YSLEER. In DNA form, the CDR3 reads TGCGCCAGCAGCCAAGAGGCGGGGGCAACAGATACGCAGTATTTT. Translated: CASSQEAGATDTQYF.

The chain couples TRBV5-6 to TRBJ2-5; D ambiguous. Germline V gene lookup returns CDR1 SGHDT and CDR2 YYEEEE. Between the trimmed V and J ends, which lost 0 bases and 5 bases, there was a span of 8 bases. The CDR3 runs to 13 residues. This chain's CDR3 is CASSLVQSETQYF. As DNA, the CDR3 is TGTGCCAGCAGCTTGGTACAGTCGGAGACCCAGTACTTC.

The rearrangement joins TRBV11-2 to TRBJ2-2, with a possible D match to TRBD2 (5 bases). With 4 bases removed from V and 3 bases from J, the gap between germline ends came to 21 bases. The CDR3 spans 18 residues. Germline lookup yields CDR1 SGHAT and CDR2 FQNNGV. In DNA form, the CDR3 reads TGTGCCAGCAGCTCAACGAGGGCTCGGACCCCATACACCGGGGAGCTGTTTTTT. This translates into CASSSTRARTPYTGELFF.